These 30 T cell receptor beta chains originate from one sample sequenced in a study of metastatic and nonmetastatic thyroid tumors. TCRdb re-called clones via MiXCR from the PCR reads. Among about 45,000 clones listed, approximately 4.1% were seen once. Ahead of thyroid surgery, no patient had received treatment of any kind. Sequencing was carried out using blood. The receptors here all came from a female donor with papillary thyroid cancer or a benign thyroid nodule (not recorded which). Some clones in this sample may be carry-over from other donors' samples.

This clone has ten or more counts. V is TRBV10-3 and J is TRBJ1-2; the D gene is possibly TRBD1 (5 bases). The V end was cut by 8 bases, the J end by 7 bases, with 20 bases between. Germline V gives CDR1 ENHRY, CDR2 SYGVKD. The CDR3 sequence is 14 residues long. The CDR3 spells CAISTAGTFAGYTF. The CDR3 region has the DNA TGTGCCATCTCCACAGCCGGGACTTTTGCTGGCTACACCTTC.

This clone showed up many times. The genes are TRBV19 and TRBJ1-6; D unresolved. Germline assignment: CDR1 LNHDA and CDR2 SQIVND (reference sequence). The CDR3 length is 16 residues. Trimming shortened V by 0 bases and J by 4 bases, and 10 bases separated the two germline ends. The CDR3 DNA is TGTGCCAGTAGTATAGATTCCGACGTTTATAATTCACCCCTCCACTTT. It specifies CASSIDSDVYNSPLHF.

The chain couples TRBV6-1 to TRBJ2-7; 7 nucleotides match TRBD1. The CDR3 extends over 14 amino acids. The V gene's germline CDR1 is MNHNS and CDR2 SASEGT. Trimming took 7 bases from V and 0 from J; bases not matched to a gene: 6. The CDR3 region is CASIPTGVSYEQYF. Here the CDR3 DNA reads TGTGCCAGCATACCTACAGGGGTCTCCTACGAGCAGTACTTC.

Many counts were recorded for this clone. The V and J genes are TRBV5-6 and TRBJ1-5, with D possibly TRBD1 on 6 matching bases. The V end lost 2 bases, the J end lost 4 bases, and 13 bases lay between the germline ends. The CDR3 has 15 amino acids. Germline-derived CDR1 and CDR2 are SGHDT and YYEEEE. In nucleotides, the CDR3 is TGTGCCAGCAGCTTCCAGGGGAATTGGAATCAGCCCCAGCATTTT. Its protein product is CASSFQGNWNQPQHF.

The table lists this clone with many counts. The chain is built from TRBV20-1 and TRBJ1-5, with 9 bases aligning to TRBD1. CDR1 and CDR2 (germline): DFQATT, SNEGSKA (reference sequence). This CDR3 is built from 16 residues. Unmatched junction bases numbered 9, after V lost 2 bases and J lost 4 bases. In nucleotides, the CDR3 is TGCAGTGCTAGACCCGGGACAGGGAAGGTGAATCAGCCCCAGCATTTT. It codes for CSARPGTGKVNQPQHF.

Concerning this clone: A much larger clone lies one base from this, so it may be a read error. The chain employs TRBV29-1 and TRBJ2-7; weak D call: TRBD2 (6 bases). In germline, CDR1 is SQVTM, CDR2 ANQGSEA. The CDR3 length is 12 residues. Trimming pared 5 bases from V and 3 bases from J, leaving 11 bases between. The CDR3, as DNA: TGCAGCGTTTGTGAGGACTACTACGAGCAGTACTTC. It codes for CSVCEDYYEQYF.

This clone was seen ten or more times. The J gene is TRBJ1-5, the V gene TRBV2; a weak D match, TRBD1 (5 bases). Trimming took 6 bases from V and 2 from J, leaving 8 bases between them. The germline CDR1 and CDR2 sequences are SNHLY and FYNNEI. This CDR3 has 13 amino acids. CDR3 DNA sequence: TGTGCCAGCAGCGTGACAGGCAATCAGCCCCAGCATTTT. It is translated as CASSVTGNQPQHF.

This clone is large (0.1 to 1%) in the sample. The chain is built from TRBV7-6 and TRBJ2-7; 9 bases are a match to TRBD2. Losses at the gene ends were 1 base for V and 2 bases for J; bases not matched to a gene: 6. CDR1 is SGHVS, CDR2 FNYEAQ, per germline. CDR3 length: 16 amino acids. Here the CDR3 reads CASSLGIAGEAYEQYF. Here the CDR3 DNA reads TGTGCCAGCAGCTTAGGAATAGCGGGAGAGGCCTACGAGCAGTACTTC.

This clone has just one count. The V gene is TRBV29-1, the J gene TRBJ2-2; 10 bases are a match to TRBD1. The CDR3 is 14 amino acids. Germline V CDR1 and CDR2: SQVTM, ANQGSEA. Written as DNA, the CDR3 is TGCTGCGCTACCGGGACAGGGGTGACCCGGGAGCTGTTTTTT. It translates to CCATGTGVTRELFF.

A few counts support this clone. Given a much more abundant clone one base away, this may be a read error. The chain employs TRBV29-1 and TRBJ1-1; D perhaps matches TRBD1 (5 bases). CDR3 size: 13 residues. The germline gives CDR1 SQVTM, CDR2 ANQGSEA. V lost 6 bases, J lost 1 base, and 12 bases lay in between. The CDR3 loop is CSVGDHSNTEAFF. CDR3 bases: TGCAGCGTGGGGGACCACTCGAACACTGAAGCTTTCTTT.

This clone was detected many times. The V call is TRBV6-1, the J call TRBJ1-5; possible D gene TRBD1, 5 bases. CDR1 and CDR2 from the germline V gene are MNHNS and SASEGT. The V end was cut by 5 bases, the J end by 2 bases, with 19 bases between. The CDR3 spans 17 residues. The CDR3 region is CASSYAGGIRRNQPQHF. DNA of the CDR3: TGTGCCAGCAGTTACGCGGGGGGGATCAGGCGCAATCAGCCCCAGCATTTT.

The chain's CDR3 is CASSLTGKGGGEAFF. In DNA, the CDR3 is TGTGCCAGCAGTCTGACAGGTAAGGGAGGTGGTGAAGCTTTCTTT. The chain uses TRBV6-1 and TRBJ1-1; D is perhaps TRBD1 (6 bases). The CDR3 runs 15 residues. V was shortened by 5 bases and J by 7 bases, with 20 bases between the two germline ends. The germline gives CDR1 MNHNS, CDR2 SASEGT.

V usage is TRBV2 and J usage is TRBJ2-1; TRBD2 matches 10 bases. The CDR3 loop spans 14 amino acids. With 2 bases clipped from V and 5 bases from J, the junction kept 0 bases outside the gene matches. Germline CDR1 and CDR2: SNHLY and FYNNEI. CDR3 loop: CASSELAGDNEQFF. In nucleotides, the CDR3 is TGTGCCAGCAGTGAACTAGCGGGAGACAATGAGCAGTTCTTC.

Only a few counts were recorded for this clone. One junction end disagrees with the germline gene, perhaps due to a read error. V gene TRBV5-1 combines with J gene TRBJ2-3, with D hard to call. There are 14 residues in the CDR3. Germline assignment: CDR1 SGHRS and CDR2 YFSETQ. CDR3 sequence: CASSRSEQQDTRYF. The DNA of the CDR3 is TGCGCCAGCAGCAGGTCAGAGCAGCAAGATACGCGGTATTTT.

This clone showed up just a few times. This chain joins TRBV6-1 and TRBJ1-2; possibly TRBD1 for D (6 bases). Per the germline V gene, CDR1 is MNHNS and CDR2 is SASEGT. CDR3 size: 14 residues. Trimming stripped 4 bases from V and 7 bases from J, with 16 bases between. The CDR3 region is CASSACREGGGYTF. Written as DNA, the CDR3 is TGTGCCAGCAGTGCGTGCAGGGAGGGGGGTGGCTACACCTTC.

This clone has ten or more counts. The junction does not match germline at one end; this may be a read error. The chain joins TRBV25-1 to TRBJ2-7; TRBD1 matches 8 bases. The CDR3 has 15 amino acids. Germline CDR1 reads MGHDK; CDR2 reads SYGVNS. CDR3 sequence reads: CASSESGGQGYGQYF. The CDR3 DNA reads as TGTGCCAGCAGTGAATCCGGCGGACAGGGCTACGGGCAGTACTTC.

In this sample, this clone turned up many times. V is TRBV6-1 and J is TRBJ1-1; a possible D gene is TRBD1 (6 bases). Trimming took off 8 bases at V and 5 bases at J, with 9 bases between the two ends. The CDR3 is 11 residues long. Germline CDR1 MNHNS, CDR2 SASEGT. This CDR3 is CASLGGTEAFF. Written as DNA, the CDR3 is TGTGCCAGCTTAGGGGGGACTGAAGCTTTCTTT.

By sample share, this clone is medium-sized. This sequence joins TRBV6-1 and TRBJ2-3; 7 bases agree with TRBD1. Germline V gene data show CDR1 as MNHNS and CDR2 as SASEGT. The V and J ends lost 6 bases and 1 base, in that order; junction bases with no gene match: 4. This CDR3 contains 14 residues. CDR3 DNA: TGTGCCAGCAGGACAGGGATGGGCACAGATACGCAGTATTTT. It translates to CASRTGMGTDTQYF.

This clone was detected many times. This chain joins TRBV20-1 and TRBJ2-7; 8 bases are shared with TRBD2. The CDR3 loop spans 13 amino acids. Trimming cost V 3 bases and J 6 bases; bases outside gene matches: 7. The germline V gene encodes CDR1 DFQATT and CDR2 SNEGSKA (reference sequence). CDR3 DNA sequence: TGCAGTGCTAGTGACGGGAGGGCCGCCGAGCAGTACTTC. It specifies CSASDGRAAEQYF.

This clone was recorded at least ten times. This rearrangement joins TRBV6-2 or TRBV6-3 to TRBJ2-5; 8 bases are a match to TRBD2. The CDR3 consists of 14 residues. From germline, CDR1 is MNHEY and CDR2 SVGEGT. V was clipped by 0 bases and J by 5 bases; unmatched bases: 2. CDR3: CASSYSTSDETQYF. Here the CDR3 DNA reads TGTGCCAGCAGTTACTCGACTAGCGATGAGACCCAGTACTTC.

The rearrangement links TRBV6-2 or TRBV6-3 to TRBJ1-4, with a tentative D call TRBD1 (6 bases). V was trimmed by 2 bases and J by 8 bases, leaving 12 bases between them. Germline V gene sequence: CDR1 MNHEY, CDR2 SVGEGT. The CDR3 extends over 14 amino acids. In DNA, the CDR3 is TGTGCCAGCAGTTACGACAGGCTCGAAGAAAAACTGTTTTTT. Residues: CASSYDRLEEKLFF.

This clone was seen only a few times. The chain employs TRBV12-3 or TRBV12-4 and TRBJ2-7; no reliable D call. Trimming shortened V by 2 bases and J by 6 bases, and 8 bases separated the two germline ends. The CDR3 covers 12 residues. The CDR3 bases are TGTGCCAGCAGTTTACCCTCGGGCGAGCAGTACTTC. This sequence encodes CASSLPSGEQYF.

This clone was seen repeatedly, ten times or more. This sequence joins TRBV2 and TRBJ2-1; D is uncertain. The CDR3 has 13 residues. Per germline, CDR1 SNHLY and CDR2 FYNNEI. The V end was cut by 4 bases, the J end by 6 bases, with 10 bases between. CDR3 residues: CASSATASNEQFF. The CDR3 DNA reads TGTGCCAGCAGTGCTACTGCCTCCAATGAGCAGTTCTTC.

A note on this clone: The conserved closing phenylalanine or tryptophan is absent in this CDR3, likely reflecting a read error. The rearrangement joins TRBV6-6 to TRBJ1-1; D not resolved. Trimming took 0 bases from V and 7 from J, leaving 9 bases between them. This CDR3 has 13 amino acids. Germline V lookup: CDR1 MNHNY, CDR2 SVGAGI (reference sequence). CDR3 in DNA: TGTGCCAGCAGTTACTCCGGGTGGGGTGAAGCTTTCCTT. Amino acids: CASSYSGWGEAFL.

This clone was seen ten or more times. This rearrangement joins TRBV2 to TRBJ2-7, with D maybe TRBD1 (5 bases). CDR1 and CDR2 from the germline V gene are SNHLY and FYNNEI. The CDR3 runs to 14 residues. V was trimmed by 4 bases and J by 4 bases, leaving 14 bases between them. In DNA, the CDR3 is TGTGCCAGCAGTGGGGGCCTTAGGGGTTACGAGCAGTACTTC. It encodes CASSGGLRGYEQYF.

At least ten counts were recorded for this clone. The rearrangement joins TRBV2 to TRBJ2-5; 16 nucleotides align to TRBD2. This CDR3 contains 15 residues. V trimming: 10 bases; J trimming: 5 bases; junction bases outside the gene matches: 7. CDR1 and CDR2 (germline): SNHLY, FYNNEI. The CDR3 is CATRGLAGGGETQYF. In DNA form, the CDR3 reads TGTGCCACCCGGGGACTAGCGGGAGGGGGGGAGACCCAGTACTTC. The full variable domain, completed using reference TRBV2 and TRBJ2-5, is EPEVTQTPSHQVTQMGQEVILRCVPISNHLYFYWYRQILGQKVEFLVSFYNNEISEKSEIFDDQFSVERPDGSNFTLKIRSTKLEDSAMYFCATRGLAGGGETQYFGPGTRLLVL.

The chain has TRBV20-1 and TRBJ2-1, with TRBD2 identical over 10 bases. Germline CDR1 DFQATT, CDR2 SNEGSKA (reference sequence). The V gene end was trimmed by 4 bases and the J gene end by 4 bases; junction bases not matched to a gene: 7. The CDR3 sequence is 15 residues long. The CDR3 spells CSAIYPSGRYNEQFF. The CDR3 nucleotides are TGCAGTGCTATATATCCTAGCGGGAGATACAATGAGCAGTTCTTC.

Note on this clone: Since a much larger clone is just one base distant, this may be a read error. Other DNA sequences in the sample encode the same CDR3. This chain links TRBV30 with TRBJ2-3, with D possibly matching TRBD2 (5 bases). Germline CDR1 and CDR2: GTSNPN and SVGIG (reference sequence). This CDR3 contains 14 residues. V gave up 0 bases and J gave up 1 base, with 8 bases separating them. The CDR3 protein is CAWSVDWGTDTQYF. The CDR3 DNA follows: TGTGCCTGGAGTGTGGACTGGGGCACAGATACGCAGTATTTT. The whole variable domain, filled in from reference TRBV30 and TRBJ2-3, reads SQTIHQWPATLVQPVGSPLSLECTVEGTSNPNLYWYRQAAGRGLQLLFYSVGIGQISSEVPQNLSASRPQDRQFILSSKKLLLSDSGFYLCAWSVDWGTDTQYFGPGTRLTVL.

Many counts were recorded for this clone. The CDR3 is CASSLTGGESQETQYF. CDR3 nucleotides: TGTGCCAGCAGCCTCACCGGGGGGGAGTCCCAAGAGACCCAGTACTTC. This chain links TRBV11-2 with TRBJ2-5; TRBD2 agrees at 8 bases. Germline CDR1 SGHAT, CDR2 FQNNGV. V shed 5 bases and J 1 base; nucleotides not matched to a gene: 9. This CDR3 contains 16 residues.

This clone was picked up many times. V and J are TRBV19 and TRBJ1-5; 7 positions agree with TRBD1. J lost 1 base, V lost 5 bases, and 5 bases had no gene match. In germline, CDR1 is LNHDA, CDR2 SQIVND (reference sequence). CDR3 length: 15 residues. CDR3 in amino acids: CASSAGQESNQPQHF. In nucleotides, the CDR3 is TGTGCCAGTAGTGCTGGACAGGAGAGCAATCAGCCCCAGCATTTT.